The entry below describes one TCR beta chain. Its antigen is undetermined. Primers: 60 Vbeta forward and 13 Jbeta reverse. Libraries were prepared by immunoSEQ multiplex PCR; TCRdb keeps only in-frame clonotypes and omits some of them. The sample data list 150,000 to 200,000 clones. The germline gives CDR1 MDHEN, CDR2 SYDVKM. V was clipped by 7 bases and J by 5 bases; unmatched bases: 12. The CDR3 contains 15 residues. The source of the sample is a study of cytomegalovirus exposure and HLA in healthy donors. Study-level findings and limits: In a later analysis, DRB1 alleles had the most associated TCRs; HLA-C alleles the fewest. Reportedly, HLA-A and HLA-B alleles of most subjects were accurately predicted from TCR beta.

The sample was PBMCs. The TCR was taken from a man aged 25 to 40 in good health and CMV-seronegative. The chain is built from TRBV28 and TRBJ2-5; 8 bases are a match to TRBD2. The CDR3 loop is CASNSAAGELETQYF. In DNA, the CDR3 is TGTGCCAGCAACTCAGCAGCGGGGGAGCTCGAGACCCAGTACTTC.